This TCR beta chain appears in the sequencing data of a study of cytomegalovirus exposure and HLA in healthy donors. At the level of the study: Of all 400 or so donors who were genotyped, 75% to 90% belonged to the Caucasian-associated ancestry cluster.

Both 60 Vbeta primers and 13 Jbeta primers went into the PCR. Clones were read by immunoSEQ multiplex PCR, and TCRdb kept only the in-frame ones, dropping some. In the table there are about 160,000 clones, over 75% of which are singletons. Germline V gene data show CDR1 as LNHDA and CDR2 as SQIVND (reference sequence). Trimming shortened V by 4 bases and J by 3 bases, and 6 bases separated the two germline ends. The CDR3 length is 12 residues. This clone has more than one count but fewer than ten. The V gene is TRBV19, the J gene TRBJ1-1, with D maybe TRBD1 (5 bases). The sequence was collected from a woman in her forties or fifties in good health and CMV-seropositive. The sequenced material came from PBMCs. As DNA, the CDR3 is TGTGCCAGTAGTAGCAGGGACACTGAAGCTTTCTTT. This encodes CASSSRDTEAFF.